A selection of T cell receptor beta chains follows, all from one sample in a study of T cells in Graves' hyperthyroidism and ophthalmopathy. TCRdb recomputed calls from the multiplex PCR reads with MiXCR, one row per CDR3 protein. The table lists around 190,000 distinct CDR3 sequences, around 17% of them singletons. What was sequenced was blood. The receptor set was obtained from a woman aged 45 to 65 with Graves' hyperthyroidism. CDR3s include the opening cysteine and the closing phenylalanine or tryptophan. The listing skips clone size in some rows; elsewhere it reads once, few, many or a size class.

V gene: TRBV5-1; clone size: many; CDR3 protein: CASSPSAGLPTDTQYF
V gene: TRBV27; clone size: NA; CDR3 protein: CASKRQMNTEAFF
V gene: TRBV7-8; clone size: many; CDR3 protein: CASSRRTGSQETQYF
V gene: TRBV19; clone size: NA; CDR3 protein: CASKETGCSYEQYF
V gene: TRBV5-1; clone size: few; CDR3 protein: CASSSTEVVGELFF
V gene: TRBV29-1; clone size: NA; CDR3 protein: CSVEDGQKNIQYF
V gene: TRBV7-2; clone size: many; CDR3 protein: CASSFTGGNPEAFF
V gene: TRBV2; clone size: many; CDR3 protein: CASSIGHPGTEAFF
V gene: TRBV9; clone size: NA; CDR3 protein: CASSDLRGSSPDEQYF
V gene: TRBV20-1; clone size: many; CDR3 protein: CSASGTVETQYF
V gene: TRBV28; clone size: many; CDR3 protein: CASTQGYEQYF
V gene: TRBV27; clone size: NA; CDR3 protein: CASSFRTAGEQYF
V gene: TRBV28; clone size: many; CDR3 protein: CASSTTGGAQPQHF
V gene: TRBV28; clone size: many; CDR3 protein: CASSLAGLSDGYTF
V gene: TRBV20-1; clone size: NA; CDR3 protein: CSALGLAGAGRDEQFF
V gene: TRBV12-5; clone size: many; CDR3 protein: CASGLSGVRYGYTF
V gene: TRBV28; clone size: many; CDR3 protein: CASSSDWGSYEQYF
V gene: TRBV4-1; clone size: NA; CDR3 protein: CATRQGTTINADTQYF
V gene: TRBV3-1; clone size: NA; CDR3 protein: CASSKTSGSYEQYF
V gene: TRBV20-1; clone size: many; CDR3 protein: CSAPLGDTEAFF
V gene: TRBV12-3/TRBV12-4; clone size: NA; CDR3 protein: CASSLEGLPYGYTF
V gene: TRBV13; clone size: NA; CDR3 protein: CASSLEGGQNSGNTIYF
V gene: TRBV4-1; clone size: NA; CDR3 protein: CASSHEIGLAGDASQETQYF
V gene: TRBV7-3; clone size: NA; CDR3 protein: CASSLTERAGVAGELFF
V gene: TRBV19; clone size: many; CDR3 protein: CASSYRTQGSPYEQYF
V gene: TRBV7-9; clone size: NA; CDR3 protein: CASSFEGHYEQYF
V gene: TRBV7-2; clone size: many; CDR3 protein: CASSQPHGNTEAFF
V gene: TRBV12-3/TRBV12-4; clone size: many; CDR3 protein: CASRLFGGRDTEAFF
V gene: TRBV2; clone size: NA; CDR3 protein: CASSDREGSAEKLFF
V gene: TRBV6-5; clone size: NA; CDR3 protein: CASSYSSGIGYEQFF
V gene: TRBV10-3; clone size: few; CDR3 protein: CASRDRGGNEQYF
V gene: TRBV20-1; clone size: NA; CDR3 protein: CSARSGGPWDTQYF
V gene: TRBV11-2; clone size: many; CDR3 protein: CASSSDGRQVDLNEQFF
V gene: TRBV2; clone size: many; CDR3 protein: CASNTGQGEYGYTF
V gene: TRBV18; clone size: NA; CDR3 protein: CASSQTLGNNEQFF
V gene: TRBV7-2; clone size: many; CDR3 protein: CASSSSRGHYGYTF
V gene: TRBV7-2; clone size: NA; CDR3 protein: CASSLARAGRSGANVLTF